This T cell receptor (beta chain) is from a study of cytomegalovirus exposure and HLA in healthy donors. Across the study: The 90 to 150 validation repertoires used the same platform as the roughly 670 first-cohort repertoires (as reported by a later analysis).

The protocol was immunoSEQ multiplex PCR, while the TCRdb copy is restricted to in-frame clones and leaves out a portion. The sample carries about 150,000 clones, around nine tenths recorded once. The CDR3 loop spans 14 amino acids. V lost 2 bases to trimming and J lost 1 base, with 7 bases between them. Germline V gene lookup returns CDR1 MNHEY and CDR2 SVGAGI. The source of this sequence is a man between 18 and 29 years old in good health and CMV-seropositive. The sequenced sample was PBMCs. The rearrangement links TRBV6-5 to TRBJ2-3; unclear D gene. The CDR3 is CASSYAQRTDTQYF. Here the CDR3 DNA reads TGTGCCAGCAGTTACGCACAGCGCACAGATACGCAGTATTTT.